Below, one T cell receptor beta chain is given with its context. Its target is not known. This entry belongs to a study of vaccination effects on CD4 cells after COVID-19. Cultured cells yielded isolated CD4+ T cells after more than nine days. The method was immunoSEQ multiplex PCR; TCRdb's version includes in-frame clones alone and lacks a portion of them. The sample includes about 45,000 clones, approximately 74% seen only once; the top ten take about 9%. This CDR3 region has 15 residues. In germline, CDR1 is KGHSH, CDR2 LQKENI. The J segment lost 7 bases and the V segment lost 2 bases, leaving 10 bases of the junction unmatched.

The genes are TRBV18 and TRBJ2-7, with TRBD1 matching 8 bases. Sample: CD4+ T cells from PBMCs cultured without peptide, taken before COVID-19 vaccination. The origin of this receptor is a human donor who had a prior SARS-CoV-2 infection. The CDR3 bases are TGTGCCAGCTCACCAAGGTTTGCGACAGGGGATGAGCAGTACTTC. Protein product: CASSPRFATGDEQYF.